The 18 T cell receptor beta chains below come from one sample, sequenced in a study of T cell responses to AZD1222 COVID-19 vaccine. The assay was immunoSEQ multiplex PCR, and TCRdb's table has in-frame clones only and misses some. The data show about 150,000 clones, about 87% seen once. Sequencing was performed on peripheral blood, taken on day 0 of AZD1222 vaccination. These receptors originate from an adult in good health.

This rearrangement joins TRBV19 to TRBJ1-1; D is possibly TRBD1 (5 bases). The CDR3 is made up of 14 amino acids. V lost 1 base and J 0 bases, leaving 6 bases between the germline ends. CDR1 and CDR2 (germline): LNHDA, SQIVND (reference sequence). This chain's CDR3 is CASSIAGLNTEAFF. The CDR3 DNA sequence: TGTGCCAGTAGTATAGCAGGGCTGAACACTGAAGCTTTCTTT.

V usage is TRBV10-3 and J usage is TRBJ2-5, with D perhaps matching TRBD2 (6 bases). V gave up 8 bases and J gave up 1 base, with 11 bases separating them. Per the germline V gene, CDR1 is ENHRY and CDR2 is SYGVKD. This CDR3 is 13 amino acids long. CDR3 bases: TGTGCCATCTCGGAGGGGCGCCAAGAGACCCAGTACTTC. Protein: CAISEGRQETQYF.

The genes are TRBV6-2 or TRBV6-3 and TRBJ2-5; 12 nucleotides align to TRBD2. The germline V gene has CDR1 MNHEY and CDR2 SVGEGT. This CDR3 spans 16 amino acids. V gave up 2 bases and J gave up 6 bases; unmatched junction bases: 7. CDR3 in amino acids: CASSYALAGGLKTQYF. For the CDR3, the DNA is TGTGCCAGCAGTTACGCCCTAGCGGGGGGGTTAAAGACCCAGTACTTC.

The chain is built from TRBV18 and TRBJ2-7, with TRBD1 matching 7 bases. V shed 4 bases, J shed 2 bases, and the junction held 11 bases outside the gene matches. The CDR3 runs to 16 residues. CDR1 KGHSH and CDR2 LQKENI come from the germline V gene. The CDR3 region has the DNA TGTGCCAGCTCACTTGCGCCAGACAGGGCCCCCTACGAGCAGTACTTC. It yields the protein CASSLAPDRAPYEQYF.

This clone was seen just once. The chain joins TRBV7-2 to TRBJ1-2, with TRBD1 identical over 9 bases. The CDR3 covers 14 residues. The germline V gene has CDR1 SGHTA and CDR2 FQGNSA. V lost 5 bases, J lost 4 bases, and 5 bases stayed unmatched. The CDR3 bases are TGTGCCAGCAGCCCCGGACAGGGGCCCTATGGCTACACCTTC. The encoded protein is CASSPGQGPYGYTF. Full variable domain (rest looked up from reference TRBV7-2 and TRBJ1-2): GAGVSQSPSNKVTEKGKDVELRCDPISGHTALYWYRQSLGQGLEFLIYFQGNSAPDKSGLPSDRFSAERTGGSVSTLTIQRTQQEDSAVYLCASSPGQGPYGYTFGSGTRLTVV.

CDR3: CASSRDSFNEKLFF. In nucleotides, the CDR3 is TGTGCCAGCTCACGGGACAGCTTTAATGAAAAACTGTTTTTT. The rearrangement joins TRBV18 to TRBJ1-4; TRBD1 matches at 7 bases. Germline V gives CDR1 KGHSH, CDR2 LQKENI. The CDR3 spans 14 residues. V shed 4 bases, J shed 4 bases, and the junction held 3 bases outside the gene matches.

The V and J genes are TRBV6-5 and TRBJ2-7; D remains unclear. The V gene lost 10 bases and the J gene lost 2 bases, with 15 bases spanning the gap. The germline CDR1 and CDR2 sequences are MNHEY and SVGAGI. The CDR3 sequence is 13 residues long. CDR3: CAIAQGVAYEQYF. DNA for the CDR3: TGTGCCATCGCCCAAGGTGTAGCCTACGAGCAGTACTTC.

Concerning this clone itself: Other DNA sequences in this specimen translate into the identical CDR3. This rearrangement joins TRBV28 to TRBJ1-1, with D possibly TRBD1 on 5 matching bases. The CDR3 contains 12 residues. Germline CDR1 MDHEN, CDR2 SYDVKM. V lost 4 bases to trimming and J lost 4 bases, with 7 bases between them. This CDR3 is CASSWGGTEAFF. In nucleotides, the CDR3 is TGTGCCAGCAGTTGGGGGGGCACTGAAGCTTTCTTT.

The chain recombines TRBV6-2 or TRBV6-3 with TRBJ2-3; D gene unclear. The CDR3 runs to 11 residues. Trimming pared 6 bases from V and 4 bases from J, leaving 5 bases between. Germline assignment: CDR1 MNHEY and CDR2 SVGEGT. The CDR3 is CASSAADTQYF. CDR3 DNA sequence: TGTGCCAGCAGCGCCGCAGATACGCAGTATTTT.

The gene calls are TRBV9 and TRBJ1-1; D gene unclear. The V end was cut by 4 bases, the J end by 7 bases, with 20 bases between. Germline loops: CDR1 SGDLS, CDR2 YYNGEE. The CDR3 has 15 residues. The DNA for the CDR3 is TGTGCCAGCAGCACCTGGGAAAGGGAGGCGGGTGAAGCTTTCTTT. Amino acids: CASSTWEREAGEAFF.

The chain combines TRBV19 with TRBJ2-7; 8 bases fit TRBD1. This CDR3 has 15 amino acids. Per germline, CDR1 LNHDA and CDR2 SQIVND (reference sequence). After removal of 3 bases from V and 3 bases from J, the junction contained 7 bases not matched to a gene. CDR3 sequence reads: CASSITGTGNYEQYF. The CDR3 DNA reads as TGTGCCAGTAGTATCACCGGGACAGGAAACTACGAGCAGTACTTC.

This clone has more than one count but fewer than ten. The chain has TRBV6-6 and TRBJ1-5; 7 nucleotides line up with TRBD1. The V gene end was trimmed by 6 bases and the J gene end by 5 bases; junction bases not matched to a gene: 13. The CDR3 has 16 amino acids. CDR1 and CDR2 from the germline V gene are MNHNY and SVGAGI (reference sequence). CDR3 coding DNA: TGTGCCAGCAGCCCGGCTGGGACAGCCGGGGATCAGCCCCAGCATTTT. The encoded protein is CASSPAGTAGDQPQHF.

This chain uses TRBV5-1 with TRBJ2-1, with D maybe TRBD2 (6 bases). With 1 base removed from V and 3 bases from J, the gap between germline ends came to 14 bases. The CDR3 is made up of 16 amino acids. Germline V gene data show CDR1 as SGHRS and CDR2 as YFSETQ. The CDR3 DNA is TGCGCCAGCAGCTTGAGCCCTGCGGGGAACTACAATGAGCAGTTCTTC. Amino acid sequence: CASSLSPAGNYNEQFF.

The rearrangement uses TRBV7-2 and TRBJ2-7, with D possibly being TRBD1 (6 bases). Trimming removed 5 bases at V and 0 bases at J, with 14 bases between. Germline CDR1 SGHTA, CDR2 FQGNSA. The CDR3 is made up of 15 amino acids. The CDR3 protein is CASSPGPDSSYEQYF. Written as DNA, the CDR3 is TGTGCCAGCAGCCCAGGCCCGGACAGCTCCTACGAGCAGTACTTC.

This clone appeared a single time. As DNA, the CDR3 is TGTGCCAGCAGTTCCCCCCGCGTAGGGGGGCATGAGCAGTTCTTC. This gives the protein CASSSPRVGGHEQFF. This chain joins TRBV6-5 and TRBJ2-1; D tentatively fits TRBD1 or TRBD2 (6 bases each). The V end lost 4 bases, the J end lost 8 bases, and 18 bases lay between the germline ends. Germline-derived CDR1 and CDR2 are MNHEY and SVGAGI. The CDR3 consists of 15 residues.

The rearrangement uses TRBV10-3 and TRBJ2-2; D gene unclear. This CDR3 comprises 15 residues. The V and J ends lost 2 bases and 1 base respectively, with 8 bases between them. Germline-derived CDR1 and CDR2 are ENHRY and SYGVKD. The CDR3 nucleotides are TGTGCCATCAGTGAGGTGGCCGGGAACACCGGGGAGCTGTTTTTT. It translates to CAISEVAGNTGELFF.

The chain joins TRBV4-1 to TRBJ2-2; 10 nucleotides agree with TRBD1. Germline V gene lookup returns CDR1 MGHRA and CDR2 YSYEKL. This CDR3 spans 17 amino acids. The trim removed 0 bases at V and 6 bases at J, leaving 7 bases unmatched. CDR3 DNA sequence: TGCGCCAGCAGCCAAGATAGGACAGGGGGTAGGCCCGGGGAGCTGTTTTTT. This translates into CASSQDRTGGRPGELFF.

V and J are TRBV12-3 or TRBV12-4 and TRBJ2-7; D uncertain. The CDR3 spans 11 residues. The V end lost 6 bases, the J end lost 7 bases, and 10 bases lay between the germline ends. The CDR3 DNA reads TGTGCCAGCAGCCTTAGTTGGGAGCAGTACTTC. Translating it yields CASSLSWEQYF.